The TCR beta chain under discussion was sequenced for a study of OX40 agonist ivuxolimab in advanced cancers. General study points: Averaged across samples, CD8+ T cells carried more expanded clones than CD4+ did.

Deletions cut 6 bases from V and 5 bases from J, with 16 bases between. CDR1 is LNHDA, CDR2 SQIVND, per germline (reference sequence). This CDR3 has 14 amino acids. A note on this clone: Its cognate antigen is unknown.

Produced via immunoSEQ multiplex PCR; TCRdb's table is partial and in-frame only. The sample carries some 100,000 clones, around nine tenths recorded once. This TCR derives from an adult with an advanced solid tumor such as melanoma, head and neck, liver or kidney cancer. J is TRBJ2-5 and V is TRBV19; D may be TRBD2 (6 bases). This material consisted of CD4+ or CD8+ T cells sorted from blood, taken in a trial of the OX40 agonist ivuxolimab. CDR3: CASSPLGLVETQYF. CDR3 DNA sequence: TGTGCCAGTAGCCCCTTGGGACTCGTTGAGACCCAGTACTTC.